Shown below are 21 T cell receptor beta chains from a single sample sequenced in a study of TIL therapy for anti-PD-1-resistant metastatic lung cancer. Sequencing used immunoSEQ v3. Produced via immunoSEQ multiplex PCR; TCRdb's table is partial and in-frame only. This table has about 17,000 clones, 60% to 80% appearing once. The time point was: pre-treatment sample, taken before nivolumab and TIL therapy. Sample: blood, taken at baseline. The receptors shown here come from a person aged 30 to 80 with non-small cell lung cancer.

In this sample, this clone turned up once. The chain recombines TRBV4-2 with TRBJ2-6; D not certain. CDR1 LGHNA and CDR2 YNFKEQ come from the germline V gene. V was shortened by 0 bases and J by 2 bases, with 8 bases between the two germline ends. The CDR3 loop spans 16 amino acids. CDR3: CASSQDSGTGANVLTF. CDR3 nucleotides: TGTGCCAGCAGCCAAGATTCAGGCACTGGGGCCAACGTCCTGACTTTC.

The chain employs TRBV6-4 and TRBJ1-6; 9 positions agree with TRBD1. Germline trimming cut 4 bases from V and 10 bases from J; bases unmatched to any gene: 2. CDR3 length: 13 residues. In germline, CDR1 is MRHNA, CDR2 SNTAGT. For the CDR3, the DNA is TGTGCCAGCAGTGCCGGGACAGGGTCACCCCTCCACTTT. Its translation: CASSAGTGSPLHF.

DNA of the CDR3: TGCGCCAGCAGTCAATCGGGACAGGTTGTTGACACCATATATTTT. This codes for CASSQSGQVVDTIYF. V usage is TRBV23-1 and J usage is TRBJ1-3, with 8 bases matching TRBD1. TRBV23-1 is filed as an ORF, its function uncertain. The length of the CDR3 is 15 residues. Losses at the gene ends were 0 bases for V and 8 bases for J; bases not matched to a gene: 6.

This chain uses TRBV5-8 with TRBJ2-1, with TRBD2 matching 10 bases. Unmatched junction bases numbered 3, after V lost 1 base and J lost 8 bases. CDR1 is SGHTS, CDR2 YDEGEE, per germline. This CDR3 comprises 14 residues. Here the CDR3 DNA reads TGTGCCAGCAGCTTGACTAGCGGGGTCGATGAGCAGTTCTTC. Amino acid sequence: CASSLTSGVDEQFF.

To note about this clone: In the same sample, other DNA sequences code for this CDR3. V usage is TRBV2 and J usage is TRBJ2-1; weak D call: TRBD1 (6 bases). Trimming removed 7 bases from V and 4 bases from J, with 11 bases in between. The CDR3 length is 13 residues. From germline, CDR1 is SNHLY and CDR2 FYNNEI. CDR3 DNA: TGTGCCAGCAAGGACAGAATTTACAATGAGCAGTTCTTC. Translating gives CASKDRIYNEQFF.

On this clone: At one end the junction does not follow the germline gene, possibly because of a read error. This chain joins TRBV18 and TRBJ2-3, with TRBD1 identical over 7 bases. CDR3 size: 12 residues. CDR1 KGHSH and CDR2 LQKENI come from the germline V gene. The CDR3 DNA reads TGTGCCAGCTCAATAGGGACAGAGACGCAGTATTTT. The encoded protein is CASSIGTETQYF.

The V gene is TRBV7-9, the J gene TRBJ1-1; TRBD1 is a possible D gene (6 bases). CDR3 length equals 14 residues. V shed 1 base and J shed 6 bases, with 12 bases lying between them. Germline V gene sequence: CDR1 SEHNR, CDR2 FQNEAQ (reference sequence). The CDR3: CASSLGGGDPEAFF. In DNA form, the CDR3 reads TGTGCCAGCAGCTTAGGAGGGGGGGACCCTGAAGCTTTCTTT.

This CDR3 reads CAIRTGGADYEQYF. In nucleotides, the CDR3 is TGTGCCATCAGAACAGGGGGCGCGGACTACGAGCAGTACTTC. The V gene is TRBV10-3, the J gene TRBJ2-7; 9 bases map to TRBD1. Germline V gene data show CDR1 as ENHRY and CDR2 as SYGVKD. V was pared by 6 bases and J by 3 bases, with 6 bases of the junction left unmatched. The CDR3 has 14 amino acids.

This clone was seen just once. This rearrangement joins TRBV19 to TRBJ2-5; a possible D gene is TRBD1 (6 bases). The CDR3 totals 16 residues. Germline values: CDR1 LNHDA, CDR2 SQIVND (reference sequence). With 2 bases removed from V and 2 bases from J, the gap between germline ends came to 15 bases. CDR3 DNA sequence: TGTGCCAGTAGTATATACCTCTCAGGGGCACAAGAGACCCAGTACTTC. Translation gives CASSIYLSGAQETQYF.

On this clone: The same CDR3 is also encoded by other DNA sequences in this sample. The V call is TRBV19, the J call TRBJ2-7, with a tentative D call TRBD2 (6 bases). The CDR3 length is 16 residues. V was pared by 5 bases and J by 2 bases, with 19 bases between. Germline lookup yields CDR1 LNHDA and CDR2 SQIVND (reference sequence). CDR3 DNA sequence: TGTGCCAGTAGTTGGGCTATAGCGGAGAGGCCCTACGAGCAGTACTTC. It encodes CASSWAIAERPYEQYF.

V is TRBV9 and J is TRBJ1-3; 12 bases are a match to TRBD1. The CDR3 extends over 17 amino acids. CDR1 and CDR2 (germline): SGDLS, YYNGEE. The junction had 4 bases not matched to a gene; V was cut back by 2 bases and J by 1 base. The CDR3 DNA sequence: TGTGCCAGCAGCGTCGGGACAGGGGGCACGTCTGGAAACACCATATATTTT. Its protein is CASSVGTGGTSGNTIYF.

The chain couples TRBV27 to TRBJ1-2; 7 bases are shared with TRBD1. The ends lost 6 bases at V and 4 bases at J; junction bases unmatched: 5. The CDR3 spans 13 residues. Germline assignment: CDR1 MNHEY and CDR2 SMNVEV (reference sequence). The CDR3 sequence is CASRSNRGYGYTF. The CDR3 nucleotides read TGTGCCAGCAGGTCGAACAGGGGCTATGGCTACACCTTC.

The chain carries TRBV3-1 (or the pseudogene TRBV3-2) and TRBJ2-3, with 7 bases that match TRBD1. The CDR3 has 15 residues. Germline CDR1 LGHDT, CDR2 YNNKEL (reference sequence). Germline trimming cut 4 bases from V and 4 bases from J; bases unmatched to any gene: 8. The CDR3 DNA is TGTGCCAGCAGCCCCTACCGACAGGGCGCAGATACGCAGTATTTT. Its translation is CASSPYRQGADTQYF.

The chain carries TRBV27 and TRBJ1-1; perhaps TRBD1 as D (5 bases). V was cut by 2 bases and J by 4 bases, with 5 bases left in between. The CDR3 runs 12 residues. In germline, CDR1 is MNHEY, CDR2 SMNVEV (reference sequence). CDR3 sequence reads: CASSLQGTEAFF. As DNA, the CDR3 is TGTGCCAGCAGTTTACAGGGCACTGAAGCTTTCTTT.

This chain joins TRBV2 and TRBJ2-1, with 9 bases lining up with TRBD1. CDR1 is SNHLY, CDR2 FYNNEI, per germline. Trimming at V came to 10 bases and at J to 9 bases, leaving 10 bases not matched to a gene. CDR3 size: 13 residues. In nucleotides, the CDR3 is TGTGCCAAACGGGACAGGGATTGGAGTGAGCAGTTCTTC. It yields the protein CAKRDRDWSEQFF. Looking up the rest from reference TRBV2 and TRBJ2-1 gives the full variable domain: EPEVTQTPSHQVTQMGQEVILRCVPISNHLYFYWYRQILGQKVEFLVSFYNNEISEKSEIFDDQFSVERPDGSNFTLKIRSTKLEDSAMYFCAKRDRDWSEQFFGPGTRLTVL.

This clone was detected only once. The J gene is TRBJ1-1, the V gene TRBV11-3, with a weak D call TRBD1 (6 bases). The V and J ends lost 0 bases and 3 bases respectively, with 23 bases between them. CDR1 and CDR2 from the germline V gene are SGHNT and YENEEA. This CDR3 comprises 19 residues. The CDR3, as DNA: TGTGCCAGCAGCTTAGATTGGGCTGACAGGCTCCCCAGGGACACTGAAGCTTTCTTT. It is translated as CASSLDWADRLPRDTEAFF.

The chain couples TRBV4-1 to TRBJ2-1; 10 positions match TRBD2. Germline V gene data show CDR1 as MGHRA and CDR2 as YSYEKL. The CDR3 loop spans 18 amino acids. V was clipped by 0 bases and J by 6 bases; unmatched bases: 11. The DNA of the CDR3 is TGCGCCAGCAGCCAAGAAGATATGGGACTAGCGTTAAGCAATGAGCAGTTCTTC. This translates into CASSQEDMGLALSNEQFF.

The V gene is TRBV7-9, the J gene TRBJ2-1; 14 bases match TRBD2. V lost 3 bases, J lost 9 bases, and 7 bases stayed unmatched. Germline CDR1 SEHNR, CDR2 FQNEAQ (reference sequence). This CDR3 region has 16 residues. CDR3 DNA sequence: TGTGCCAGCAGCTTGGGACTAGCGGGAGTGTTTATTGAGCAGTTCTTC. This encodes CASSLGLAGVFIEQFF. Looking up the rest from reference TRBV7-9 and TRBJ2-1 gives the full variable domain: DTGVSQNPRHKITKRGQNVTFRCDPISEHNRLYWYRQTLGQGPEFLTYFQNEAQLEKSRLLSDRFSAERPKGSFSTLEIQRTEQGDSAMYLCASSLGLAGVFIEQFFGPGTRLTVL.

As DNA, the CDR3 is TGTGCCAGCAGCAAAAGCGGGAGGGCCTACAATGAGCAGTTCTTC. This translates into CASSKSGRAYNEQFF. This rearrangement joins TRBV6-5 to TRBJ2-1; 10 bases agree with TRBD2. The CDR3 contains 15 residues. J gave up 2 bases and V 6 bases, and 4 bases lay outside the gene matches. In germline, CDR1 is MNHEY, CDR2 SVGAGI.

In the case of this clone: The junction departs from the called germline gene at one end, perhaps through a read error. V usage is TRBV5-1 and J usage is TRBJ1-1; a possible D gene is TRBD1 (5 bases). Germline CDR1 and CDR2: SGHRS and YFSETQ. CDR3 length equals 13 residues. The CDR3 DNA is TGCGCCAGCAGCGAGCCTTCCGGGGGTATGGTTGGTTTT. Protein sequence: CASSEPSGGMVGF.

The chain has TRBV6-2 or TRBV6-3 and TRBJ2-7, with 9 bases that match TRBD1. CDR1 and CDR2 (germline): MNHEY, SVGEGT. The CDR3 has 15 residues. With 4 bases clipped from V and 4 bases from J, the junction kept 8 bases outside the gene matches. The DNA of the CDR3 is TGTGCCAGCAGTTCCCGGGACAGGGCTACGTACGAGCAGTACTTC. Its translation: CASSSRDRATYEQYF.